This TCR beta chain came from a study of OX40 agonist ivuxolimab in advanced cancers. Whole-study context: At 0.01 to 10 mg/kg, ivuxolimab was administered intravenously to patients every 2 weeks. A male proportion of around 86% was recorded, with mean age about 62 years and range roughly 23 to 79. Study-level results: Researchers report that CD8+ T cells had, on average, more expanded clones than CD4+. Clonal expansion was seen in CD4+ and CD8+ blood T cells by week 6 at 0.1 to 3.0 mg/kg.

Concerning this clone: Its antigen is unidentified.

The CDR3 has 13 amino acids. Deletions cut 3 bases from V and 6 bases from J, with 13 bases between. Germline assignment: CDR1 GTSNPN and CDR2 SVGIG (reference sequence). The assay was immunoSEQ multiplex PCR, and TCRdb's table has in-frame clones only and misses some. The sample yields around 45,000 clones, approximately 91% seen once. This specimen consisted of CD4+ or CD8+ T cells sorted from blood, obtained in a trial of the OX40 agonist ivuxolimab. V is TRBV30 and J is TRBJ2-3; D gene uncertain. The source of this sequence is an adult with an advanced solid tumor such as melanoma, head and neck, liver or kidney cancer. The CDR3 DNA follows: TGTGCCTGGAGCGTGGTTGAAGCGGATACGCAGTATTTT. This codes for CAWSVVEADTQYF. The variable domain in full, completed from reference TRBV30 and TRBJ2-3, reads SQTIHQWPATLVQPVGSPLSLECTVEGTSNPNLYWYRQAAGRGLQLLFYSVGIGQISSEVPQNLSASRPQDRQFILSSKKLLLSDSGFYLCAWSVVEADTQYFGPGTRLTVL.